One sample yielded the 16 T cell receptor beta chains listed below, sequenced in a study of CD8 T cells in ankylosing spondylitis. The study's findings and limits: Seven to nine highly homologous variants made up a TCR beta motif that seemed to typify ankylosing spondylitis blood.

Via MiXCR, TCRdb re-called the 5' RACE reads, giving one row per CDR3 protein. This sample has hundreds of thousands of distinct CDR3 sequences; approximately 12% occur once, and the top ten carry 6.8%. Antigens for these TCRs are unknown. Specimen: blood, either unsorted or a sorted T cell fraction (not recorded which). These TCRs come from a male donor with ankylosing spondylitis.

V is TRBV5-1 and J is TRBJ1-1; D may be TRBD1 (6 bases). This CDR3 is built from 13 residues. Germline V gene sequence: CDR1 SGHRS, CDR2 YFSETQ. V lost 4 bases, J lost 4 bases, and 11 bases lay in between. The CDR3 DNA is TGCGCCAGCAGCATCCTAGGGGGCACTGAAGCTTTCTTT. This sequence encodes CASSILGGTEAFF.

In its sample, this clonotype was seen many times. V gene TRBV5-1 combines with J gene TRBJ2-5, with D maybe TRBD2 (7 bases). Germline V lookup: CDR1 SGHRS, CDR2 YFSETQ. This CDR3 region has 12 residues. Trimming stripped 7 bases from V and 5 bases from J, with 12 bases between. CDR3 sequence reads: CASGGGKETQYF. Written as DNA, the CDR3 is TGCGCCAGCGGGGGGGGCAAGGAGACCCAGTACTTC.

The CDR3 is CAWRPRLDMNTEAFF. CDR3 nucleotide sequence: TGTGCCTGGAGGCCACGGCTAGACATGAACACTGAAGCTTTCTTT. The chain is built from TRBV30 and TRBJ1-1, with no clear D. The CDR3 has 15 amino acids. In germline, CDR1 is GTSNPN, CDR2 SVGIG (reference sequence). V lost 3 bases and J 0 bases, leaving 14 bases between the germline ends.

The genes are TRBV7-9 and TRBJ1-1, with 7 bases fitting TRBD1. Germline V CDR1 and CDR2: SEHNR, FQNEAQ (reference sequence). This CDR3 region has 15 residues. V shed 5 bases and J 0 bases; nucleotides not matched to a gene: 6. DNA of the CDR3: TGTGCCAGCAGCCGACCTACAGGGGTGAACACTGAAGCTTTCTTT. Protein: CASSRPTGVNTEAFF.

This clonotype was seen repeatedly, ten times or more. CDR3 region: CASSRRDLSEETQYF. For the CDR3, the DNA is TGTGCCAGCTCAAGGCGCGACCTCAGCGAAGAGACCCAGTACTTC. The rearrangement uses TRBV27 and TRBJ2-5, with unresolved D. The CDR3 totals 15 residues. V lost 8 bases, J lost 3 bases, and 19 bases lay in between. Germline V gene data show CDR1 as MNHEY and CDR2 as SMNVEV (reference sequence).

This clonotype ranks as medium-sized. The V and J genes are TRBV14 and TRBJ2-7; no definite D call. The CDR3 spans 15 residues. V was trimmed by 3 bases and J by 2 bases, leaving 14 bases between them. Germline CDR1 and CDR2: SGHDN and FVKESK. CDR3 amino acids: CASSHRWKNPYEQYF. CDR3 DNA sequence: TGTGCCAGCAGCCACCGCTGGAAAAATCCCTACGAGCAGTACTTC.

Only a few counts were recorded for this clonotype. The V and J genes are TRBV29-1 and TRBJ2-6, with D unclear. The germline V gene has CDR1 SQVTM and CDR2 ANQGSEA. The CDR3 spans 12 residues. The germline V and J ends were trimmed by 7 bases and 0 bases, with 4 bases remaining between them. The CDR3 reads CSAYSGANVLTF. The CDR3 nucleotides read TGCAGCGCTTACTCTGGGGCCAACGTCCTGACTTTC.

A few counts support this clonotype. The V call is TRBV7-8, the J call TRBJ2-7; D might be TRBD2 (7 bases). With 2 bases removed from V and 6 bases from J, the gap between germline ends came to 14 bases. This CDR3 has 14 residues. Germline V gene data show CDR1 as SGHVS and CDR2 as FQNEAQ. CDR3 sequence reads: CASSLLVGGVEQYF. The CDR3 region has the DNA TGTGCCAGCAGCTTATTGGTAGGGGGGGTCGAGCAGTACTTC.

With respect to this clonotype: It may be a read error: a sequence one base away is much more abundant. CDR3 coding DNA: TGCGCCAGCAGCTTGGTGGCAACCACTGAAGCTTTCTTT. This gives the protein CASSLVATTEAFF. This chain connects TRBV5-1 to TRBJ1-1; D gene uncertain. The CDR3 has 13 residues. From germline, CDR1 is SGHRS and CDR2 YFSETQ. V dropped 0 bases and J dropped 4 bases, with 7 bases sitting between them.

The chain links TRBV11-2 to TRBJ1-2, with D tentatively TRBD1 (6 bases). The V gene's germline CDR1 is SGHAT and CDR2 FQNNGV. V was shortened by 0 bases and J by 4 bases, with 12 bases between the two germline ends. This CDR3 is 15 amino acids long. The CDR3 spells CASSLDLGGIYGYTF. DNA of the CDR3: TGTGCCAGCAGCTTAGATCTAGGGGGGATCTATGGCTACACCTTC.

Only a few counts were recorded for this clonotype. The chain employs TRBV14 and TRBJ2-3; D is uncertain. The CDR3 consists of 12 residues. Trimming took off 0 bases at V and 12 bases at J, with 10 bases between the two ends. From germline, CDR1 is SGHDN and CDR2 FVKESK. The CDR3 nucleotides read TGTGCCAGCAGCCAAGACGGGCGGACCCAGTATTTT. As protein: CASSQDGRTQYF.

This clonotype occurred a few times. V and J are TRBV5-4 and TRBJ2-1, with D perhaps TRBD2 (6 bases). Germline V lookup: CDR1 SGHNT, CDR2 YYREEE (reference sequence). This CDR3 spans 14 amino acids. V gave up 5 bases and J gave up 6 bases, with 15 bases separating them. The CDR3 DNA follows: TGTGCCAGCAGGCGGGACGCCGGGATCAATGAGCAGTTCTTC. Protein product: CASRRDAGINEQFF.

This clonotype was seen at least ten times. As DNA, the CDR3 is TGCGCCAGCTCGAAGCTGGGCCAGAACACCGGGGAGCTGTTTTTT. This translates into CASSKLGQNTGELFF. J is TRBJ2-2 and V is TRBV5-1; D unclear. This CDR3 is built from 15 residues. Germline loops: CDR1 SGHRS, CDR2 YFSETQ. Trimming cost V 7 bases and J 1 base, with 14 bases left between them. Full variable domain (missing parts from reference TRBV5-1 and TRBJ2-2): KAGVTQTPRYLIKTRGQQVTLSCSPISGHRSVSWYQQTPGQGLQFLFEYFSETQRNKGNFPGRFSGRQFSNSRSEMNVSTLELGDSALYLCASSKLGQNTGELFFGEGSRLTVL.

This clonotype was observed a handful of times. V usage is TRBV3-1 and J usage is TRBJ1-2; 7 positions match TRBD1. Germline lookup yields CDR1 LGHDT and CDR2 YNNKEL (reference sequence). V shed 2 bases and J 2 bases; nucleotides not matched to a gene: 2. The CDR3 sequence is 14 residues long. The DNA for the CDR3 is TGTGCCAGCAGCCAAAGACAGGGAAACTATGGCTACACCTTC. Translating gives CASSQRQGNYGYTF.

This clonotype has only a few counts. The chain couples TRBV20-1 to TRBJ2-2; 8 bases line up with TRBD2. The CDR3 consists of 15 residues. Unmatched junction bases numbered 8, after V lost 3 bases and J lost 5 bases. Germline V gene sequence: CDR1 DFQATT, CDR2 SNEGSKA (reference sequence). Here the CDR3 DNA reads TGCAGTGCTAGGGGAAGCGGGAGAAAGACCGGGGAGCTGTTTTTT. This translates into CSARGSGRKTGELFF.

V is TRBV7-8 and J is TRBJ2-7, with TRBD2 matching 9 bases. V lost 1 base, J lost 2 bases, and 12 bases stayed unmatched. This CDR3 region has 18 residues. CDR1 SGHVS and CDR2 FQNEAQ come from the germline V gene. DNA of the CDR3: TGTGCCAGCAGCTTAGTGGTAAGCGGGAGGCCACCAACCTACGAGCAGTACTTC. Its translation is CASSLVVSGRPPTYEQYF.